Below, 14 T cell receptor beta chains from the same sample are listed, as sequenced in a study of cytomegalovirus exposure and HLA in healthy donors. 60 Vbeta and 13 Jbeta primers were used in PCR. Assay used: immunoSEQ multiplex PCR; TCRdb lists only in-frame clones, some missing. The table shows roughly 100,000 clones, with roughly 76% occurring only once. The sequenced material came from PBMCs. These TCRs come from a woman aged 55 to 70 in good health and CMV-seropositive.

This CDR3 is CASSTGQSSYNEQFF. The CDR3 DNA reads as TGCGCCAGCAGCACCGGACAGAGCTCCTACAATGAGCAGTTCTTC. The rearrangement joins TRBV5-1 to TRBJ2-1; the D gene is possibly TRBD1 (6 bases). From germline, CDR1 is SGHRS and CDR2 YFSETQ. The CDR3 totals 15 residues. The V end lost 4 bases, the J end lost 0 bases, and 11 bases lay between the germline ends.

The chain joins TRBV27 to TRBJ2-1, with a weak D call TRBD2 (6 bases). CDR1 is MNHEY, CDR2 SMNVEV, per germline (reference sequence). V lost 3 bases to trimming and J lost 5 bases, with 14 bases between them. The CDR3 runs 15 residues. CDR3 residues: CASSFDYPGDNEQFF. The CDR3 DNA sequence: TGTGCCAGCAGTTTTGACTATCCGGGGGACAATGAGCAGTTCTTC.

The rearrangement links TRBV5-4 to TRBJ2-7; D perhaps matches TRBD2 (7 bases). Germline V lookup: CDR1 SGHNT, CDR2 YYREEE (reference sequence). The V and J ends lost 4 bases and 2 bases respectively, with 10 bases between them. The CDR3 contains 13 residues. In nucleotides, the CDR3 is TGTGCCAGCAGCGGGGGGGACACCTACGAGCAGTACTTC. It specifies CASSGGDTYEQYF.

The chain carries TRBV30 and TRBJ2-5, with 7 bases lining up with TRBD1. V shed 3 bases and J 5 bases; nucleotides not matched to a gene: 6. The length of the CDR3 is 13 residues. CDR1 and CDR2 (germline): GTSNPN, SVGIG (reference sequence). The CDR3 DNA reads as TGTGCCTGGAGCGAGGGGGCGGTGGAGACCCAGTACTTC. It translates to CAWSEGAVETQYF.

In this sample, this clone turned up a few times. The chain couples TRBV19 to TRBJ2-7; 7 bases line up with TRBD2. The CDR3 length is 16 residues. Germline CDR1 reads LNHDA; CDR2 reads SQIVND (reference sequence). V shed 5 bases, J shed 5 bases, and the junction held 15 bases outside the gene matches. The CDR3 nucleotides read TGTGCCAGTAGTTCCCTTACTAGCGTGATATCCCACGAGCAGTACTTC. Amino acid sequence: CASSSLTSVISHEQYF.

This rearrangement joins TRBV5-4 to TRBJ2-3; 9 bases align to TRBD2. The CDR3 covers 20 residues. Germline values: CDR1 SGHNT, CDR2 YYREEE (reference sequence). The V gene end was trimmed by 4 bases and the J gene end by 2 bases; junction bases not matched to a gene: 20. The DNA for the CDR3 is TGTGCCAGCAGCCCGGGGTTTGCAGCGGGAGGAGTCCCTTACACAGATACGCAGTATTTT. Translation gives CASSPGFAAGGVPYTDTQYF.

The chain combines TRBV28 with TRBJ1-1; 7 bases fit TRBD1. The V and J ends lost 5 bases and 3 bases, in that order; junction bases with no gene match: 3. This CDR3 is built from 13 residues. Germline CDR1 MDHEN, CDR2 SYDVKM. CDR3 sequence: CASSQQGYTEAFF. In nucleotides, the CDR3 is TGTGCCAGCAGTCAACAGGGGTACACTGAAGCTTTCTTT.

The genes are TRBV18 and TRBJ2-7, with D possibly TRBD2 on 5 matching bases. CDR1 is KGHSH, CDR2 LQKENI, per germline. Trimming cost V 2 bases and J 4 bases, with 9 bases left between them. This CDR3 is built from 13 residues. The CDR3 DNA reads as TGTGCCAGCTCACCAGACGGGGTTTACGAGCAGTACTTC. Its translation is CASSPDGVYEQYF.

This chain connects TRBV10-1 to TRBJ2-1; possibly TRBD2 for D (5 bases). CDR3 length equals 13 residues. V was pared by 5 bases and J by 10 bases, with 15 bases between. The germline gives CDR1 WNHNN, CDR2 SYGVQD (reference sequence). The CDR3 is CASSLTTFGEQFF. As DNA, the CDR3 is TGCGCCAGCAGTTTGACTACCTTCGGGGAGCAGTTCTTC.

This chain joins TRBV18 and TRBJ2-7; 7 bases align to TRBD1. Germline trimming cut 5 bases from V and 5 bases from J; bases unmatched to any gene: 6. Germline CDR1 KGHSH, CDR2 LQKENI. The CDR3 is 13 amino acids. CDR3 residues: CASSTNRGNEQYF. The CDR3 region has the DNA TGTGCCAGCTCAACTAACAGGGGAAACGAGCAGTACTTC.

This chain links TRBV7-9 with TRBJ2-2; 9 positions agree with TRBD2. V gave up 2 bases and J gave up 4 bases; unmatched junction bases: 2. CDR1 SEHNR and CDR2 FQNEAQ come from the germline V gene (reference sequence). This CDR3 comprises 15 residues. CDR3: CASSLLAGATGELFF. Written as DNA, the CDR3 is TGTGCCAGCAGCTTATTAGCGGGGGCCACCGGGGAGCTGTTTTTT.

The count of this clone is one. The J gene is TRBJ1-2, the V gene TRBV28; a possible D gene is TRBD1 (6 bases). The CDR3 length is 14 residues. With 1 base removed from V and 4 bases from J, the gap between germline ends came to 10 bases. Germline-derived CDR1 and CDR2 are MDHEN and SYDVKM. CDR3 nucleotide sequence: TGTGCCAGCAGTTTATTGGACAGCGGCTATGGCTACACCTTC. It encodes CASSLLDSGYGYTF.

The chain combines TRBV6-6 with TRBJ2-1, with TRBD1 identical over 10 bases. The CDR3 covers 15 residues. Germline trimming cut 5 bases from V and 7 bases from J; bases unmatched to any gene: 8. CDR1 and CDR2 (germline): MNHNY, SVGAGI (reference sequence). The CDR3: CASSRQGAILNEQFF. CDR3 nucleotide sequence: TGTGCCAGCAGTAGACAGGGGGCAATTTTAAATGAGCAGTTCTTC.

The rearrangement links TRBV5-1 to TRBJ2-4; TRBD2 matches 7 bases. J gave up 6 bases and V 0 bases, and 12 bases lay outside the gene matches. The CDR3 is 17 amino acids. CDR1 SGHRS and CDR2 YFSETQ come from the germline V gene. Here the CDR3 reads CASSLGQSGRVGNIQYF. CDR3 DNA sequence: TGCGCCAGCAGCTTGGGACAAAGTGGGAGGGTCGGAAACATTCAGTACTTC.